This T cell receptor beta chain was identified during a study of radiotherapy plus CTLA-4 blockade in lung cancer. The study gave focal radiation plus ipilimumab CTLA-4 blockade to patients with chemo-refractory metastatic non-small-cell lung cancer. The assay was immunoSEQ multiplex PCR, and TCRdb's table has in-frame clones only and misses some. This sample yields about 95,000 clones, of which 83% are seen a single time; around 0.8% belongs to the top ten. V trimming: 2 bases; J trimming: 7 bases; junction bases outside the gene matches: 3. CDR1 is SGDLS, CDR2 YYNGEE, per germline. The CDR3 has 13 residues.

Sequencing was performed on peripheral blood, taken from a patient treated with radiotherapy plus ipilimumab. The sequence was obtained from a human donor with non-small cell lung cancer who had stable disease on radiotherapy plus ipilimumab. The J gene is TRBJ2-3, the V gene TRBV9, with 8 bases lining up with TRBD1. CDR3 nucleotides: TGTGCCAGCAGCGTCCAGGGGGCGAATACGCAGTATTTT. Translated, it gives CASSVQGANTQYF.